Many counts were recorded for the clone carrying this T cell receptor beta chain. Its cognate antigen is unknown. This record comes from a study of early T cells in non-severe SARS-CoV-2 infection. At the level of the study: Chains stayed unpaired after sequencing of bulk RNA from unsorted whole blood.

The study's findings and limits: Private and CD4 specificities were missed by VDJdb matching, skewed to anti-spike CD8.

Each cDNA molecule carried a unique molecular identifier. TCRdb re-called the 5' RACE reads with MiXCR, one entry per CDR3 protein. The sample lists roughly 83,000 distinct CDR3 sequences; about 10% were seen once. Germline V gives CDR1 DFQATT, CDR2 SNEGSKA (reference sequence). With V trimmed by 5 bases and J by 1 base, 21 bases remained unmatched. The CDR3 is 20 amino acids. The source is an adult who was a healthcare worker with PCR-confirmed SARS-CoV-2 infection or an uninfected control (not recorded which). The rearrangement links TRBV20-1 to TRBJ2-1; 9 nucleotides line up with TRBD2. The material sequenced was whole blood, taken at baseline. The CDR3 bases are TGCAGTGCTTTGGGGACCCTGGGTCGTAGCGGGAGTGCGTCCTACAATGAGCAGTTCTTC. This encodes CSALGTLGRSGSASYNEQFF.